This T cell receptor beta chain was obtained from a study of cytomegalovirus exposure and HLA in healthy donors. Across the whole study: Of about 390 genotyped donors, 81% grouped in the Caucasian-associated ancestry cluster.

This PCR relied on a set of 60 Vbeta primers and 13 Jbeta primers. Data came from immunoSEQ multiplex PCR; TCRdb stores just in-frame clones and leaves some out. This sample has about 190,000 clones; around 80% occur once, and the top ten carry 1.5% to 2%. Concerning this clone itself: The antigen remains unidentified.

The V gene end was trimmed by 5 bases and the J gene end by 3 bases; junction bases not matched to a gene: 12. Germline CDR1 is SGHTA and CDR2 is FQGNSA. The CDR3 contains 17 residues. Study-level results: The authors enumerated 164 TCR beta chains as linked to cytomegalovirus.

The sequence was collected from a man younger than 35 in good health and CMV-seronegative. The sample was PBMCs. The chain has TRBV7-2 and TRBJ2-3; 9 bases are shared with TRBD2. CDR3 in DNA: TGTGCCAGCAGCCCAGGACTAGCGCCTCGGGGGACAGATACGCAGTATTTT. Translating it yields CASSPGLAPRGTDTQYF.